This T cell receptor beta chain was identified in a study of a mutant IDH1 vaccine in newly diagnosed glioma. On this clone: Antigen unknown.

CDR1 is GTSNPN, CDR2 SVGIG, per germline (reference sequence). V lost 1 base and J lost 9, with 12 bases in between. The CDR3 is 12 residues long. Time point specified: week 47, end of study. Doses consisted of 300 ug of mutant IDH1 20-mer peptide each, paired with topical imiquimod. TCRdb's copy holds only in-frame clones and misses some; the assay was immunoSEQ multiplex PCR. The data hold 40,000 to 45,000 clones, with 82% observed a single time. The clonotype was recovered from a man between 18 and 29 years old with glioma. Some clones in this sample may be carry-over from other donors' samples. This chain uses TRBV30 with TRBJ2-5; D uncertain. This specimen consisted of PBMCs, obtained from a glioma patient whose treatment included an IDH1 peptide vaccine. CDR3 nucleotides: TGTGCCTGGAGTGATTACGTGGACGCCCAGTACTTC. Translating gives CAWSDYVDAQYF.